Below, 30 T cell receptor beta chains from the same sample are listed, as sequenced in a study of blood T cell repertoires in COVID-19. The protocol was immunoSEQ multiplex PCR, while the TCRdb copy is restricted to in-frame clones and leaves out a portion. Of about 52,000 clones listed, 70% to 85% are singletons. The material sequenced was peripheral blood. These TCRs come from an older man with COVID-19, enrolled during active disease.

This rearrangement joins TRBV6-2 or TRBV6-3 to TRBJ1-1, with TRBD1 matching 9 bases. The J segment lost 4 bases and the V segment lost 5 bases, leaving 8 bases of the junction unmatched. This CDR3 has 15 amino acids. Per germline, CDR1 MNHEY and CDR2 SVGEGT. The DNA for the CDR3 is TGTGCCAGCAGTGGGGGACAGGGATGGTCCACTGAAGCTTTCTTT. Translated: CASSGGQGWSTEAFF.

The gene calls are TRBV7-2 and TRBJ1-1; 8 nucleotides align to TRBD1. The CDR3 extends over 13 amino acids. V lost 7 bases, J lost 6 bases, and 7 bases stayed unmatched. The germline V gene encodes CDR1 SGHTA and CDR2 FQGNSA. DNA of the CDR3: TGTGCCAGCACCCTAGACAGGGGCGCTGAAGCTTTCTTT. Translating gives CASTLDRGAEAFF. The full variable domain, in which reference TRBV7-2 and TRBJ1-1 provide the parts outside the CDR3, is GAGVSQSPSNKVTEKGKDVELRCDPISGHTALYWYRQSLGQGLEFLIYFQGNSAPDKSGLPSDRFSAERTGGSVSTLTIQRTQQEDSAVYLCASTLDRGAEAFFGQGTRLTVV.

The J gene is TRBJ2-2, the V gene TRBV4-3; TRBD2 might be the D (5 bases). CDR1 LGHNA and CDR2 YSLEER come from the germline V gene. The CDR3 is 18 amino acids. Trimming stripped 0 bases from V and 3 bases from J, with 17 bases between. As DNA, the CDR3 is TGCGCCAGCAGCCAAGATGCGAGGCAGCGGAGGTACACCGGGGAGCTGTTTTTT. Protein: CASSQDARQRRYTGELFF.

The J gene is TRBJ2-7, the V gene TRBV28; 16 bases map to TRBD2. The CDR3 spans 16 residues. The germline CDR1 and CDR2 sequences are MDHEN and SYDVKM. Trimming removed 4 bases from V and 12 bases from J; junction bases left unmatched: 12. The CDR3 spells CASSSMGLAGGRGTYV. The CDR3 DNA reads TGTGCCAGCAGTTCGATGGGACTAGCGGGAGGGCGGGGCACGTACGTC.

This sequence joins TRBV5-1 and TRBJ2-5; perhaps TRBD1 as D (6 bases). Germline V lookup: CDR1 SGHRS, CDR2 YFSETQ. The V gene lost 4 bases and the J gene lost 0 bases, with 10 bases spanning the gap. This CDR3 has 14 residues. Here the CDR3 DNA reads TGCGCCAGCAGCGGACAGTCGTACCAAGAGACCCAGTACTTC. Translation gives CASSGQSYQETQYF.

Only one count was recorded for this clone. The gene calls are TRBV15 and TRBJ2-4, with TRBD2 as a possible D gene (6 bases). The germline CDR1 and CDR2 sequences are LNHNV and YYDKDF (reference sequence). This CDR3 is built from 15 residues. Trimming cost V 4 bases and J 0 bases, with 10 bases left between them. The CDR3 DNA reads TGTGCCACCAGCATACCGGGGGTAGCCAAAAACATTCAGTACTTC. Protein sequence: CATSIPGVAKNIQYF.

To note about this clone: The junction differs from germline at one of its ends, possibly a read error. The chain links TRBV5-1 to TRBJ2-2; 8 positions match TRBD2. The germline V gene has CDR1 SGHRS and CDR2 YFSETQ. This CDR3 is 18 amino acids long. The CDR3 DNA reads as TGCGCCCGCAGCTTGGCGGGGGGCGCGGGGGCGAACACCGGGGAGCTGTTTTTT. The encoded protein is CARSLAGGAGANTGELFF.

CDR3 region: CASRWDIGTDTQYF. In DNA, the CDR3 is TGTGCCAGCAGGTGGGACATCGGCACAGATACGCAGTATTTT. V is TRBV2 and J is TRBJ2-3; weak D call: TRBD1 (6 bases). The ends were cut back, 6 bases at V and 1 base at J, with 11 bases in the middle. The germline gives CDR1 SNHLY, CDR2 FYNNEI. CDR3 length equals 14 residues.

The chain recombines TRBV6-5 with TRBJ1-5; 7 bases are a match to TRBD1. With 5 bases clipped from V and 6 bases from J, the junction kept 7 bases outside the gene matches. This CDR3 has 14 residues. CDR1 MNHEY and CDR2 SVGAGI come from the germline V gene. This CDR3 reads CASSPTGEVQPQHF. In DNA, the CDR3 is TGTGCCAGCAGTCCTACAGGGGAGGTTCAGCCCCAGCATTTT.

The chain is built from TRBV5-1 and TRBJ2-2; D remains unclear. V was clipped by 7 bases and J by 4 bases, with 8 bases between them. This CDR3 is 12 amino acids long. Germline-derived CDR1 and CDR2 are SGHRS and YFSETQ. The CDR3 loop reads CASSDFTGELFF. The CDR3 coding sequence is TGCGCCAGCTCAGATTTCACCGGGGAGCTGTTTTTT.

The CDR3 sequence: CASSYSGLAGTDTQYF. The CDR3, as DNA: TGTGCCAGCAGTTACTCCGGACTAGCGGGAACAGATACGCAGTATTTT. The V gene is TRBV6-2 or TRBV6-3, the J gene TRBJ2-3, with 12 positions matching TRBD2. Germline V gene sequence: CDR1 MNHEY, CDR2 SVGEGT. V lost 0 bases to trimming and J lost 3 bases; unmatched junction nucleotides: 1. The CDR3 extends over 16 amino acids.

This clone was recorded once. The gene calls are TRBV2 and TRBJ2-3, with 13 bases lining up with TRBD2. The CDR3 has 16 amino acids. V lost 5 bases to trimming and J lost 6 bases; unmatched junction nucleotides: 8. Germline values: CDR1 SNHLY, CDR2 FYNNEI. The CDR3: CASSSGTSGVTDTQYF. The CDR3 DNA reads TGTGCCAGCAGTTCCGGGACTAGCGGGGTAACGGATACGCAGTATTTT.

As concerns this clone: A read error may account for a junction end that differs from germline. The chain is built from TRBV9 and TRBJ1-6; the D gene is possibly TRBD1 (5 bases). This CDR3 is 14 amino acids long. The V gene's germline CDR1 is SGDLS and CDR2 YYNGEE. CDR3 protein: CASSPSGGNSPLHF. In nucleotides, the CDR3 is TGTGCCAGCAGCCCATCGGGGGGGAATTCCCCCCTCCACTTT. Variable domain in full (rest from reference TRBV9 and TRBJ1-6): DSGVTQTPKHLITATGQRVTLRCSPRSGDLSVYWYQQSLDQGLQFLIQYYNGEERAKGNILERFSAQQFPDLHSELNLSSLELGDSALYFCASSPSGGNSPLHFGNGTRLTVT.

The chain recombines TRBV2 with TRBJ1-1, with 7 bases fitting TRBD1. The CDR3 sequence is 13 residues long. Per the germline V gene, CDR1 is SNHLY and CDR2 is FYNNEI. The junction had 4 bases not matched to a gene; V was cut back by 8 bases and J by 1 base. The CDR3 region is CASEQGGNTEAFF. The CDR3 bases are TGTGCCAGCGAGCAGGGGGGGAACACTGAAGCTTTCTTT.

The V gene is TRBV7-3, the J gene TRBJ1-3; D is undetermined. Germline CDR1 SGHTA, CDR2 FQGTGA. CDR3 length equals 16 residues. Trimming took 2 bases from V and 0 from J, leaving 11 bases between them. The CDR3 protein is CASSLGPADSGNTIYF. The CDR3, as DNA: TGTGCCAGCAGCTTAGGGCCAGCGGACTCTGGAAACACCATATATTTT.

The chain carries TRBV21-1 and TRBJ1-2; the D call TRBD1 from the table was never checked on the DNA. TRBV21-1 is designated a pseudogene. The length of the CDR3 is 17 residues. The CDR3 DNA follows: TGTGCCAGCAGCAATGGGTGGTTGACAGTCCCGGTCGACGGCTACACCTTC. As protein: CASSNGWLTVPVDGYTF.

This chain uses TRBV5-1 with TRBJ1-1, with D perhaps matching TRBD1 (6 bases). This CDR3 contains 15 residues. Looked up from germline, CDR1 is SGHRS and CDR2 is YFSETQ. Trimming pared 0 bases from V and 10 bases from J, leaving 19 bases between. The CDR3 region is CASSLGDIFGSGAFF. Here the CDR3 DNA reads TGCGCCAGCAGCTTGGGGGACATATTCGGGTCGGGAGCTTTCTTT.

The chain combines TRBV18 with TRBJ2-2, with TRBD1 identical over 9 bases. This CDR3 region has 17 residues. V gave up 2 bases and J gave up 0 bases; unmatched junction bases: 4. CDR1 is KGHSH, CDR2 LQKENI, per germline. The CDR3 region has the DNA TGTGCCAGCTCACCAAACAGGGGGCTACCGAACACCGGGGAGCTGTTTTTT. It yields the protein CASSPNRGLPNTGELFF.

There are a few counts of this clone. The chain carries TRBV5-6 and TRBJ1-5; D is perhaps TRBD1 (6 bases). The CDR3 length is 14 residues. Looked up from germline, CDR1 is SGHDT and CDR2 is YYEEEE. With 4 bases removed from V and 6 bases from J, the gap between germline ends came to 14 bases. CDR3 sequence reads: CASSTNRVGQPQHF. CDR3 in DNA: TGTGCCAGCAGCACCAACAGGGTGGGTCAGCCCCAGCATTTT.

This chain connects TRBV19 to TRBJ1-5, with 7 positions matching TRBD1. The CDR3 consists of 12 residues. The germline CDR1 and CDR2 sequences are LNHDA and SQIVND (reference sequence). V shed 10 bases, J shed 4 bases, and the junction held 4 bases outside the gene matches. The CDR3 here is CATGTANQPQHF. In DNA form, the CDR3 reads TGTGCCACGGGGACAGCTAATCAGCCCCAGCATTTT. Full variable domain (remainder filled in from reference TRBV19 and TRBJ1-5): DGGITQSPKYLFRKEGQNVTLSCEQNLNHDAMYWYRQDPGQGLRLIYYSQIVNDFQKGDIAEGYSVSREKKESFPLTVTSAQKNPTAFYLCATGTANQPQHFGDGTRLSIL.

The chain has TRBV29-1 and TRBJ1-2; no firm D call. CDR3 size: 10 residues. The germline V and J ends were trimmed by 5 bases and 3 bases, with 4 bases remaining between them. The germline V gene encodes CDR1 SQVTM and CDR2 ANQGSEA. For the CDR3, the DNA is TGCAGCGTTTCCGACTATGGCTACACCTTC. It yields the protein CSVSDYGYTF.

The chain uses TRBV6-2 or TRBV6-3 and TRBJ1-2; 8 bases align to TRBD1. The V and J ends lost 2 bases and 2 bases, in that order; junction bases with no gene match: 13. The CDR3 consists of 18 residues. The germline gives CDR1 MNHEY, CDR2 SVGEGT. CDR3 DNA: TGTGCCAGCAGTTACGGGGCCAGGGGGCTAGTAAGAAACTATGGCTACACCTTC. Its protein is CASSYGARGLVRNYGYTF.

The genes are TRBV29-1 and TRBJ2-3, with D tentatively TRBD2 (7 bases). Trimming removed 7 bases from V and 3 bases from J, with 14 bases in between. The V gene's germline CDR1 is SQVTM and CDR2 ANQGSEA. The CDR3 totals 13 residues. Here the CDR3 DNA reads TGCAGCGCCGAGGGAGGGGGTACAGATACGCAGTATTTT. Protein product: CSAEGGGTDTQYF.

The sample holds one count of this clone. The rearrangement joins TRBV19 to TRBJ1-1; 9 bases match TRBD1. The CDR3 is 13 amino acids. With 10 bases clipped from V and 5 bases from J, the junction kept 8 bases outside the gene matches. Germline V gene sequence: CDR1 LNHDA, CDR2 SQIVND (reference sequence). CDR3 sequence: CATGTGLGTEAFF. The CDR3 region has the DNA TGTGCCACCGGGACAGGGTTGGGGACTGAAGCTTTCTTT.

This chain uses TRBV10-3 with TRBJ2-7, with 7 bases matching TRBD1. The CDR3 runs 16 residues. The V and J ends lost 5 bases and 0 bases, in that order; junction bases with no gene match: 10. Germline V lookup: CDR1 ENHRY, CDR2 SYGVKD. In DNA, the CDR3 is TGTGCCATCAGTATAGAGGGGGCAGGAAACTCCTACGAGCAGTACTTC. Translation: CAISIEGAGNSYEQYF.

The CDR3 sequence is CASSYPGGVGANVLTF. The CDR3 DNA is TGTGCCAGCAGTTACCCGGGGGGAGTTGGGGCCAACGTCCTGACTTTC. The chain combines TRBV6-5 with TRBJ2-6, with 7 bases lining up with TRBD2. CDR3 size: 16 residues. The germline V gene encodes CDR1 MNHEY and CDR2 SVGAGI. J lost 3 bases, V lost 2 bases, and 4 bases had no gene match.

The V gene is TRBV5-4, the J gene TRBJ2-5; 9 positions agree with TRBD2. Germline V lookup: CDR1 SGHNT, CDR2 YYREEE (reference sequence). The CDR3 loop spans 19 amino acids. Trimming cost V 4 bases and J 1 base; bases outside gene matches: 17. In nucleotides, the CDR3 is TGTGCCAGCAGCAGAAAGGCAGGGACTAGCAGACTACTCCAAGAGACCCAGTACTTC. Translation: CASSRKAGTSRLLQETQYF.

This rearrangement joins TRBV19 to TRBJ1-5; no definite D call. The V gene lost 3 bases and the J gene lost 6 bases, with 6 bases spanning the gap. CDR3 length: 12 amino acids. CDR1 and CDR2 (germline): LNHDA, SQIVND (reference sequence). CDR3 in DNA: TGTGCCAGTAGTATGGCCCTTCAGCCCCAGCATTTT. Encoded protein: CASSMALQPQHF.

In its sample, this clone was seen a few times. This rearrangement joins TRBV4-2 to TRBJ1-6; 10 bases align to TRBD1. V gave up 5 bases and J gave up 7 bases; unmatched junction bases: 14. The CDR3 contains 18 residues. The germline CDR1 and CDR2 sequences are LGHNA and YNFKEQ. CDR3 in DNA: TGTGCCAGCAGCAGTCGACAGGGGGCTTTGGAATCAAATTCACCCCTCCACTTT. Amino acid sequence: CASSSRQGALESNSPLHF.

This chain uses TRBV5-1 with TRBJ1-3; 8 bases are shared with TRBD1. Germline V gene lookup returns CDR1 SGHRS and CDR2 YFSETQ. J gave up 8 bases and V 4 bases, and 8 bases lay outside the gene matches. This CDR3 comprises 14 residues. CDR3 DNA: TGCGCCAGCAGCCTGGGACAGGCGGATCACACCATATATTTT. The encoded protein is CASSLGQADHTIYF.